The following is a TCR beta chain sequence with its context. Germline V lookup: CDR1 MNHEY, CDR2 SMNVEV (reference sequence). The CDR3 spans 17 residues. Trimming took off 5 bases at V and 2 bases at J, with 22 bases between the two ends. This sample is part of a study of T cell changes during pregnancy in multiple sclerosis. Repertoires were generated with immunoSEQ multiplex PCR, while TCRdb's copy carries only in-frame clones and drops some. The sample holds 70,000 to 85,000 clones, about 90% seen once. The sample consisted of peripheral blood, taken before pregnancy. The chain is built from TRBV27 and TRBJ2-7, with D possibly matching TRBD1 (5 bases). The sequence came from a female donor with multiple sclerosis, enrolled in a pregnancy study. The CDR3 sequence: CASSRVLLGQGAYEQYF. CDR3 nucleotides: TGTGCCAGCAGTAGAGTTCTGTTAGGACAAGGGGCCTACGAGCAGTACTTC.